The 18 T cell receptor beta chains below come from one sample, sequenced in a study of CD8 T cells in Susac syndrome. Reverse transcription of roughly 0.45 to 1 ug RNA used random hexamers. In TCRdb, the immunoSEQ multiplex PCR reads were re-called with MiXCR into one record per CDR3 protein. The data hold roughly 250,000 distinct CDR3 sequences, with 95% to 97% observed a single time. Sequenced: CD4+ T cells from PBMCs. These receptors came from a human donor with Susac syndrome.

The chain joins TRBV19 to TRBJ2-1, with 8 bases fitting TRBD2. Germline CDR1 LNHDA, CDR2 SQIVND (reference sequence). Trimming took 3 bases from V and 12 from J; bases not matched to a gene: 13. The CDR3 spans 15 residues. The CDR3: CASSIGVAGQSMQFF. CDR3 in DNA: TGTGCCAGTAGTATCGGGGTAGCGGGACAAAGTATGCAGTTCTTC.

This clonotype was detected once. The J gene is TRBJ2-1, the V gene TRBV20-1; D unresolved. V lost 0 bases and J lost 10, with 13 bases in between. The length of the CDR3 is 13 residues. Germline CDR1 reads DFQATT; CDR2 reads SNEGSKA (reference sequence). The CDR3 region has the DNA TGCAGTGCTAGAGATCTCGTAGTATTGGAGCAGTTCTTC. This gives the protein CSARDLVVLEQFF.

This clonotype was seen only once. The chain uses TRBV20-1 and TRBJ2-3; 7 nucleotides align to TRBD2. From germline, CDR1 is DFQATT and CDR2 SNEGSKA (reference sequence). CDR3 length: 15 residues. The J segment lost 2 bases and the V segment lost 5 bases, leaving 10 bases of the junction unmatched. DNA for the CDR3: TGCAGTGCTCCCTTGACTAGCATGACCACAGATACGCAGTATTTT. Translated, it gives CSAPLTSMTTDTQYF.

The V and J genes are TRBV3-1 and TRBJ2-7, with 8 bases aligning to TRBD1. Unmatched junction bases numbered 5, after V lost 1 base and J lost 6 bases. The CDR3 spans 14 residues. In germline, CDR1 is LGHDT, CDR2 YNNKEL (reference sequence). The CDR3 reads CASSQAGRGLEQYF. In DNA form, the CDR3 reads TGTGCCAGCAGCCAAGCAGGCAGGGGGCTCGAGCAGTACTTC.

The DNA of the CDR3 is TGCGCCAGCGCGCCAACGGGTGAGCCCTACAATGAGCAGTTCTTC. Translated, it gives CASAPTGEPYNEQFF. The chain employs TRBV5-1 and TRBJ2-1; D ambiguous. Germline-derived CDR1 and CDR2 are SGHRS and YFSETQ. The V and J ends lost 7 bases and 2 bases respectively, with 16 bases between them. The CDR3 covers 15 residues.

The rearrangement joins TRBV9 to TRBJ1-3; perhaps TRBD1 as D (5 bases). In germline, CDR1 is SGDLS, CDR2 YYNGEE. Between the trimmed V and J ends, which lost 3 bases and 2 bases, there was a span of 18 bases. The CDR3 extends over 17 amino acids. The CDR3 reads CASSAGTRQFAGNTIYF. The CDR3 region has the DNA TGTGCCAGCAGCGCGGGGACCCGACAGTTTGCTGGAAACACCATATATTTT.

This rearrangement joins TRBV20-1 to TRBJ1-1, with 8 nucleotides matching TRBD1. V dropped 0 bases and J dropped 6; count of bases not matched to a gene: 12. The CDR3 is 16 amino acids. Germline V lookup: CDR1 DFQATT, CDR2 SNEGSKA (reference sequence). The DNA for the CDR3 is TGCAGTGCTAGAGAAAGGGGGACAGGCGTTTTTCCTGAAGCTTTCTTT. The encoded protein is CSARERGTGVFPEAFF.

This rearrangement joins TRBV2 to TRBJ2-7, with D possibly being TRBD1 (5 bases). The CDR3 extends over 12 amino acids. CDR1 and CDR2 (germline): SNHLY, FYNNEI. V lost 5 bases and J lost 2, with 7 bases in between. CDR3 region: CASSRGAYEQYF. The CDR3 bases are TGTGCCAGCAGTAGGGGCGCCTACGAGCAGTACTTC.

The rearrangement links TRBV7-9 to TRBJ1-5; 11 bases are a match to TRBD1. This CDR3 contains 15 residues. Unmatched junction bases numbered 7, after V lost 5 bases and J lost 7 bases. The germline gives CDR1 SEHNR, CDR2 FQNEAQ (reference sequence). Written as DNA, the CDR3 is TGTGCCAGCAGCCTCGGACAGGGGGCGAGCCAGCCCCAGCATTTT. Translating gives CASSLGQGASQPQHF.

The chain has TRBV7-9 and TRBJ2-1; no reliable D call. Trimming took 7 bases from V and 5 from J, leaving 9 bases between them. CDR3 length: 12 amino acids. Germline lookup yields CDR1 SEHNR and CDR2 FQNEAQ (reference sequence). CDR3 protein: CASTYDDNEQFF. The DNA for the CDR3 is TGTGCCAGCACCTACGACGACAATGAGCAGTTCTTC.

This sequence joins TRBV10-3 and TRBJ2-5; no definite D call. The V gene lost 3 bases and the J gene lost 3 bases, with 5 bases spanning the gap. This CDR3 has 12 amino acids. Germline CDR1 ENHRY, CDR2 SYGVKD. The DNA for the CDR3 is TGTGCCATCAGTGAAATAAAAGAGACCCAGTACTTC. This sequence encodes CAISEIKETQYF.

V is TRBV29-1 and J is TRBJ1-1; 8 nucleotides align to TRBD1. V shed 5 bases, J shed 1 base, and the junction held 9 bases outside the gene matches. The CDR3 totals 15 residues. Germline V gene data show CDR1 as SQVTM and CDR2 as ANQGSEA. The CDR3 loop is CSVKSLQGGNTEAFF. The CDR3 DNA follows: TGCAGCGTTAAATCCTTACAGGGGGGGAACACTGAAGCTTTCTTT. The variable domain in full, with the rest retrieved from reference TRBV29-1 and TRBJ1-1, is SAVISQKPSRDICQRGTSLTIQCQVDSQVTMMFWYRQQPGQSLTLIATANQGSEATYESGFVIDKFPISRPNLTFSTLTVSNMSPEDSSIYLCSVKSLQGGNTEAFFGQGTRLTVV.

J is TRBJ2-5 and V is TRBV4-1, with 13 bases matching TRBD2. Germline loops: CDR1 MGHRA, CDR2 YSYEKL. The CDR3 contains 16 residues. V was clipped by 5 bases and J by 5 bases; unmatched bases: 8. The CDR3 DNA follows: TGCGCCAGCAGCTACCCGGGACTAGCGGGACAGGAGACCCAGTACTTC. Translated, it gives CASSYPGLAGQETQYF.

This rearrangement joins TRBV25-1 to TRBJ2-7; either TRBD1 or TRBD2 may fit D (5 bases each). Germline V gene sequence: CDR1 MGHDK, CDR2 SYGVNS. V lost 4 bases, J lost 2 bases, and 12 bases lay in between. CDR3 size: 14 residues. The CDR3 is CASSAQGRAYEQYF. In DNA form, the CDR3 reads TGTGCCAGCAGTGCTCAGGGACGAGCCTACGAGCAGTACTTC.

V usage is TRBV7-8 and J usage is TRBJ2-5; D is ambiguous. CDR1 SGHVS and CDR2 FQNEAQ come from the germline V gene. This CDR3 has 13 residues. Between the trimmed V and J ends, which lost 2 bases and 5 bases, there was a span of 9 bases. In nucleotides, the CDR3 is TGTGCCAGCAGCTTAAGACTGTATGAGACCCAGTACTTC. Amino acid sequence: CASSLRLYETQYF.

This chain joins TRBV24-1 and TRBJ1-2; TRBD1 aligns across 7 bases. V lost 3 bases to trimming and J lost 8 bases; unmatched junction nucleotides: 8. The germline CDR1 and CDR2 sequences are KGHDR and SFDVKD. This CDR3 has 14 residues. This CDR3 is CATSDDGQVRGYTF. CDR3 sequence (DNA): TGTGCCACCAGTGATGACGGACAGGTTCGAGGCTACACCTTC.

The J gene is TRBJ2-5, the V gene TRBV7-9, with 11 positions matching TRBD2. Germline loops: CDR1 SEHNR, CDR2 FQNEAQ (reference sequence). The CDR3 extends over 18 amino acids. Trimming took 5 bases from V and 4 from J; bases not matched to a gene: 15. Here the CDR3 reads CASSKLQILAGGGETQYF. In DNA form, the CDR3 reads TGTGCCAGCAGCAAGCTGCAGATCCTAGCGGGAGGAGGAGAGACCCAGTACTTC.

This clonotype was recorded only once. The chain links TRBV20-1 to TRBJ1-1; D uncertain. This CDR3 comprises 12 residues. Per germline, CDR1 DFQATT and CDR2 SNEGSKA (reference sequence). Trimming pared 3 bases from V and 5 bases from J, leaving 10 bases between. CDR3 residues: CSASEGRTEAFF. CDR3 bases: TGCAGTGCTAGCGAGGGAAGGACTGAAGCTTTCTTT.